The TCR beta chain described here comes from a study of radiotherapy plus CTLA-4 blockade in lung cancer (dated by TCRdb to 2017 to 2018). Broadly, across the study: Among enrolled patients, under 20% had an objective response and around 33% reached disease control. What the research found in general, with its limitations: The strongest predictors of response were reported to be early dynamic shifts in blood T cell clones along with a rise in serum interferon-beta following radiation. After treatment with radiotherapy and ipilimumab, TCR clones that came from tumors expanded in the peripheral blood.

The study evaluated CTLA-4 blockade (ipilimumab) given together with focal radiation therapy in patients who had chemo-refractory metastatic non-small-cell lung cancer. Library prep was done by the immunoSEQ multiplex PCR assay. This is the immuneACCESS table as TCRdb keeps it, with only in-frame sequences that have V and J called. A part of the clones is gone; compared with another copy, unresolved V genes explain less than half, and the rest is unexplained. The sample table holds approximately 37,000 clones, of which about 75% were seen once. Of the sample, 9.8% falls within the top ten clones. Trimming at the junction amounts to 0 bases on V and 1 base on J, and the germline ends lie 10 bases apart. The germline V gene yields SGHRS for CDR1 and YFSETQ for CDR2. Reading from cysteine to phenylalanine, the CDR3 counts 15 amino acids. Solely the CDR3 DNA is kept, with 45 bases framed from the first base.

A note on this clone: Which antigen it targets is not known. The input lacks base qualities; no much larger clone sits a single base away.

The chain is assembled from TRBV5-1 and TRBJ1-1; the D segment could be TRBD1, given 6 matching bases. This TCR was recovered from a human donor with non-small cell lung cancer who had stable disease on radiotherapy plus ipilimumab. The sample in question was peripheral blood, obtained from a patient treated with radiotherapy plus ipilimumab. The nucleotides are TGCGCCAGCAGCTTGGTGCAGGGGAAGAACACTGAAGCTTTCTTT. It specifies CASSLVQGKNTEAFF. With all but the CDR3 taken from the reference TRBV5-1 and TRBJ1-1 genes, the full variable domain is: KAGVTQTPRYLIKTRGQQVTLSCSPISGHRSVSWYQQTPGQGLQFLFEYFSETQRNKGNFPGRFSGRQFSNSRSEMNVSTLELGDSALYLCASSLVQGKNTEAFFGQGTRLTVV.